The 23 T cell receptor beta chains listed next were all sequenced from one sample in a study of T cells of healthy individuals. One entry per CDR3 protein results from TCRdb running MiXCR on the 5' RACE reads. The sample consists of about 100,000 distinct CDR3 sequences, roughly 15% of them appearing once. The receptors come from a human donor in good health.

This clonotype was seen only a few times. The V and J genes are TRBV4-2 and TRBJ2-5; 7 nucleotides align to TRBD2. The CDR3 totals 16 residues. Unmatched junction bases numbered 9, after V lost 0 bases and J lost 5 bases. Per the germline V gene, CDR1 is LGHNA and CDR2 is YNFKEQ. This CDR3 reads CASSQDNGRGSETQYF. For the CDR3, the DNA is TGTGCCAGCAGCCAAGATAACGGGCGGGGGTCGGAGACCCAGTACTTC.

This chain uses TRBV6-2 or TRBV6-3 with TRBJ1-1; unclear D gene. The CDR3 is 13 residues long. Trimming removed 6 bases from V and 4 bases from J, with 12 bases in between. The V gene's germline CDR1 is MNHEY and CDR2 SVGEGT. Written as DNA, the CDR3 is TGTGCCAGCAGCCCACGGCGGGGCACTGAAGCTTTCTTT. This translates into CASSPRRGTEAFF.

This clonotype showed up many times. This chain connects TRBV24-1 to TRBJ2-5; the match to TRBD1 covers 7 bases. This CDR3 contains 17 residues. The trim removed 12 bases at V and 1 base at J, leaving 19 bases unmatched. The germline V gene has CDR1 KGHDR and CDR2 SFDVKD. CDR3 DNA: TGTGCCCCCCTGCGCCATACAGGGGTGAGGACCCAAGAGACCCAGTACTTC. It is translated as CAPLRHTGVRTQETQYF.

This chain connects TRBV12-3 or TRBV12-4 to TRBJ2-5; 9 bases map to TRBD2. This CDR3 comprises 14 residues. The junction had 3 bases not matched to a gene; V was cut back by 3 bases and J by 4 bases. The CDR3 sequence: CASSLGAGGETQYF. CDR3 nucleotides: TGTGCCAGCAGTTTGGGAGCGGGAGGAGAGACCCAGTACTTC.

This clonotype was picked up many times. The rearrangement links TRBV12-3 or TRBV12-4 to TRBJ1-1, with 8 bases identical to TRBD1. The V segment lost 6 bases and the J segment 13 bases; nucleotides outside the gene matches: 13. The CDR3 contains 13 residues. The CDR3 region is CASSQGARLRGFF. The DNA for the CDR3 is TGTGCCAGCAGCCAGGGGGCTCGACTACGGGGTTTCTTT.

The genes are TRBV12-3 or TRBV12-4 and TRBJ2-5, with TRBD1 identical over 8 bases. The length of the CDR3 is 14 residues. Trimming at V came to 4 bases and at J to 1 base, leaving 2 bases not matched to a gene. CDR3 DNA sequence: TGTGCCAGCAGTTCAGGACAGGGCCAAGAGACCCAGTACTTC. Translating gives CASSSGQGQETQYF.

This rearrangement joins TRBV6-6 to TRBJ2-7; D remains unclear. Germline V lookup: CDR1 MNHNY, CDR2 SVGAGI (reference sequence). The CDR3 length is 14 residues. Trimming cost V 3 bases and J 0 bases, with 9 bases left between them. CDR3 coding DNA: TGTGCCAGCAGTTATCGAGTTGGCTCCTACGAGCAGTACTTC. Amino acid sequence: CASSYRVGSYEQYF.

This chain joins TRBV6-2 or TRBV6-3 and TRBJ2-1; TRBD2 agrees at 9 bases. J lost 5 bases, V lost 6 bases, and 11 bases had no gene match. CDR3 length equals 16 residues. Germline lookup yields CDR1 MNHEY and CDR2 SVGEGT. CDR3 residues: CASRQVLGLANNEQFF. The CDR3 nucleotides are TGTGCCAGCAGACAAGTCTTGGGACTAGCTAACAATGAGCAGTTCTTC.

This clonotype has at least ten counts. CDR3 residues: CASSPLRAMNTEAFF. In DNA form, the CDR3 reads TGTGCCAGCAGCCCCCTCAGGGCCATGAACACTGAAGCTTTCTTT. This chain links TRBV5-5 with TRBJ1-1, with D tentatively TRBD1 (5 bases). The CDR3 consists of 15 residues. CDR1 is SGHKS and CDR2 is YYEKEE in the germline V gene (reference sequence). With 4 bases removed from V and 0 bases from J, the gap between germline ends came to 13 bases.

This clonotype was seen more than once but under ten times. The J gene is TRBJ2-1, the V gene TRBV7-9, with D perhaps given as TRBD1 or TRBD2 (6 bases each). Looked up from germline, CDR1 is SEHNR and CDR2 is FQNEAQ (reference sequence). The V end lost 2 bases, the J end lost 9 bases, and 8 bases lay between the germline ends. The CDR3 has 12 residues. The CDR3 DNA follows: TGTGCCAGCAGCTTATGGGGGGCTGAGCAGTTCTTC. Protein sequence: CASSLWGAEQFF.

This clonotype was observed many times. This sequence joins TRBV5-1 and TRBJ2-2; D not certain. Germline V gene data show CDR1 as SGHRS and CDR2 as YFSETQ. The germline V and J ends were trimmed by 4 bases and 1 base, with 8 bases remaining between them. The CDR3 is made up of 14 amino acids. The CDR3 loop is CASSPFGNTGELFF. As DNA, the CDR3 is TGCGCCAGCAGCCCCTTCGGGAACACCGGGGAGCTGTTTTTT.

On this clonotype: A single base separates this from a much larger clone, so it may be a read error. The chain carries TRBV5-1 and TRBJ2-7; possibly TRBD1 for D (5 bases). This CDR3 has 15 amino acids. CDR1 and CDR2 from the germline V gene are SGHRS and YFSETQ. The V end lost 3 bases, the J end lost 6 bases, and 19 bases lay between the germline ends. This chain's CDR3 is CASSYQTGVYVEQYF. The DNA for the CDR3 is TGCGCCAGCAGCTACCAAACAGGCGTCTATGTCGAGCAGTACTTC.

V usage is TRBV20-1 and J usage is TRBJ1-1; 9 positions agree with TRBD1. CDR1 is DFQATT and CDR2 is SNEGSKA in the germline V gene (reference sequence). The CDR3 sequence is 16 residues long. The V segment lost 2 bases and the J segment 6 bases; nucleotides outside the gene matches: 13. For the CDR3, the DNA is TGCAGTGCTAGACGCCTCCCGGGACAGGGATTATCTGAAGCTTTCTTT. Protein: CSARRLPGQGLSEAFF.

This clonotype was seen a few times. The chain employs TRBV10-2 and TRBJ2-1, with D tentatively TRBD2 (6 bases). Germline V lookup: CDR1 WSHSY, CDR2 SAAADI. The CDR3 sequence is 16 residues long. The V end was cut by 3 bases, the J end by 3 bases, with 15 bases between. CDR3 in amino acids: CASSDWAGNLYNEQFF. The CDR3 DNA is TGCGCCAGCAGTGATTGGGCGGGGAACCTCTACAATGAGCAGTTCTTC.

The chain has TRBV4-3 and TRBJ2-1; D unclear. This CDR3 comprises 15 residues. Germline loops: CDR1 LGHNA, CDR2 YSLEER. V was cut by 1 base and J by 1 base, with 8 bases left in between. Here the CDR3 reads CASSQGSSSYNEQFF. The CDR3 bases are TGCGCCAGCAGCCAAGGTTCGAGTTCCTACAATGAGCAGTTCTTC.

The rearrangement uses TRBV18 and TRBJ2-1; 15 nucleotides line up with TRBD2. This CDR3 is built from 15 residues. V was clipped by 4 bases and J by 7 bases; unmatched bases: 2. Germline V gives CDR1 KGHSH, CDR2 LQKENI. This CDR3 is CASSRGTSGRNEQFF. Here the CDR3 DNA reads TGTGCCAGCTCACGAGGGACTAGCGGGAGGAATGAGCAGTTCTTC.

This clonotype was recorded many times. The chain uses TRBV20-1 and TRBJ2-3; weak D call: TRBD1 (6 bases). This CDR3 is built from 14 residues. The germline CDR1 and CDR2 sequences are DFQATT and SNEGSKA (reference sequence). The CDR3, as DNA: TGCAGCGGGGACATAGGGGGTGGCATAGATACGCAGTATTTT. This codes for CSGDIGGGIDTQYF.

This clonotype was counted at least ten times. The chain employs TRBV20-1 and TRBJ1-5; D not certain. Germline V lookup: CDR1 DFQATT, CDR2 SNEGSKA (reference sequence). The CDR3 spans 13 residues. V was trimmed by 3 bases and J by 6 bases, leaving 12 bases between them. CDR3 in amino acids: CSASIQMGQPQHF. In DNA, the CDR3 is TGCAGTGCTAGTATACAGATGGGTCAGCCCCAGCATTTT.

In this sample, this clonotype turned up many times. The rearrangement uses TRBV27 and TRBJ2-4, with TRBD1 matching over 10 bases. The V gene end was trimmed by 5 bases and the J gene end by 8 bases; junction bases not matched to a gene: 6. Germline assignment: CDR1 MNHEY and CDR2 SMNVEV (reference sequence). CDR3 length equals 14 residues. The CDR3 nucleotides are TGTGCCAGCAGTAGACAGGGGGCGCGAGACATTCAGTACTTC. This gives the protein CASSRQGARDIQYF.

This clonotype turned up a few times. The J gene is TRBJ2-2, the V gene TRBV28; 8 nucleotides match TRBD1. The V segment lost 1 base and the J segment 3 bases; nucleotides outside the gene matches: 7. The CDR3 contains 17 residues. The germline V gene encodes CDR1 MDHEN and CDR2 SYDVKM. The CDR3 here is CASSLYGTGRHTGELFF. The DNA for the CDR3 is TGTGCCAGCAGTTTATACGGGACAGGAAGGCACACCGGGGAGCTGTTTTTT.

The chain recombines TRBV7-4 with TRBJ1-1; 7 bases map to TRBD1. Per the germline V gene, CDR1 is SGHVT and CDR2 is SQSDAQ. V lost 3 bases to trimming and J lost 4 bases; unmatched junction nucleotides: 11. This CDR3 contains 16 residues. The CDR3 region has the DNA TGTGCCAGCAGCTTTTCGGCTCACAGGGGTGTCACTGAAGCTTTCTTT. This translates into CASSFSAHRGVTEAFF.

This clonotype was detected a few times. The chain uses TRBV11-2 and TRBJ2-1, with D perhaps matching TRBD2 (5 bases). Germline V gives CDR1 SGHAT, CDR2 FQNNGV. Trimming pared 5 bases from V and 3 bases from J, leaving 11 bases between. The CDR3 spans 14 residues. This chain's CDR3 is CASSRNGNYNEQFF. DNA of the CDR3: TGTGCCAGCAGCCGTAACGGGAACTACAATGAGCAGTTCTTC.

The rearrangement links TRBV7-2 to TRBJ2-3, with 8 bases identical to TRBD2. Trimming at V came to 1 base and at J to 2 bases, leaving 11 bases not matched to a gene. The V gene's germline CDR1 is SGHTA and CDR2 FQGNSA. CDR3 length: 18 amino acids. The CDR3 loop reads CASSLVAGGGRVTDTQYF. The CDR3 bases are TGTGCCAGCAGCTTAGTTGCGGGGGGCGGTAGAGTCACAGATACGCAGTATTTT.